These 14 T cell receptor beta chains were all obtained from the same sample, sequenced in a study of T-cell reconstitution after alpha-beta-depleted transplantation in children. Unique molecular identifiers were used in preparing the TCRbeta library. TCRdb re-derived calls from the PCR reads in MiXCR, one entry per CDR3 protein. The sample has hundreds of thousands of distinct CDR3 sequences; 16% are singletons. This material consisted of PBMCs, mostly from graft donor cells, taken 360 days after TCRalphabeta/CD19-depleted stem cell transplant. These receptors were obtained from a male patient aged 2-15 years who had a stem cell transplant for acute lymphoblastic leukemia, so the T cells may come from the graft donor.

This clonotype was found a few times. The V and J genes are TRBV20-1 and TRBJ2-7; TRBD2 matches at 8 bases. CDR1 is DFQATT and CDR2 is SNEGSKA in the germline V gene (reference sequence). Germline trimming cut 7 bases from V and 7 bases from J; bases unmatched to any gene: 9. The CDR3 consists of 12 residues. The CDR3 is CSVRTSQGEQYF. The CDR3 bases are TGCAGTGTAAGGACTAGCCAAGGGGAGCAGTACTTC.

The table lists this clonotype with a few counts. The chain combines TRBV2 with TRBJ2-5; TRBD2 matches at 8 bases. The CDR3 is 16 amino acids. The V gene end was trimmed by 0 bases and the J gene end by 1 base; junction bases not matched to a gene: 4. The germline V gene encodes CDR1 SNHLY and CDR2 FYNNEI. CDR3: CASSEATGGPQETQYF. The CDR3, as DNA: TGTGCCAGCAGTGAAGCGACGGGAGGGCCCCAAGAGACCCAGTACTTC.

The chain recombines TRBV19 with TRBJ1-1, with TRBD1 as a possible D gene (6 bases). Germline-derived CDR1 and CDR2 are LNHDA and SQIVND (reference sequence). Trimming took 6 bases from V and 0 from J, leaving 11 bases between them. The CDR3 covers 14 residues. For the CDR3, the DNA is TGTGCCAGTAGGCTGCAGGGGATGAACACTGAAGCTTTCTTT. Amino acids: CASRLQGMNTEAFF. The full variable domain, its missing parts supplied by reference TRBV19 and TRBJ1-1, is DGGITQSPKYLFRKEGQNVTLSCEQNLNHDAMYWYRQDPGQGLRLIYYSQIVNDFQKGDIAEGYSVSREKKESFPLTVTSAQKNPTAFYLCASRLQGMNTEAFFGQGTRLTVV.

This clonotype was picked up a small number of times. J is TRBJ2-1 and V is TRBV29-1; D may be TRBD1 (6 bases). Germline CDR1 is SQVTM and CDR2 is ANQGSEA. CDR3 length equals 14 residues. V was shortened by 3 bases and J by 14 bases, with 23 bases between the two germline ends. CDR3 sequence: CSVDGPNRDPGEFF. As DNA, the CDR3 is TGCAGCGTTGATGGGCCGAACCGGGACCCAGGGGAGTTCTTC.

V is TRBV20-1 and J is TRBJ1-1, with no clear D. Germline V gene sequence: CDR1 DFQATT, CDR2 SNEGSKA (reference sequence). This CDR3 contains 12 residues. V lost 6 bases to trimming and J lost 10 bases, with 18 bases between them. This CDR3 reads CSALVGPEGAFF. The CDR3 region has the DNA TGCAGTGCCCTCGTTGGGCCGGAGGGAGCTTTCTTT.

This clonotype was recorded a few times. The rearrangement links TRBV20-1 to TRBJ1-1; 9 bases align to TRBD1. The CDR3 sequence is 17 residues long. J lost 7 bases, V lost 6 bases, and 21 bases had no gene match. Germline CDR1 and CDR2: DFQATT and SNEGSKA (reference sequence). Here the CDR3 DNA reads TGCAGTGCAACCGGACAGGGGCTATCGGTGGTGGCGCTTGAAGCTTTCTTT. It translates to CSATGQGLSVVALEAFF.

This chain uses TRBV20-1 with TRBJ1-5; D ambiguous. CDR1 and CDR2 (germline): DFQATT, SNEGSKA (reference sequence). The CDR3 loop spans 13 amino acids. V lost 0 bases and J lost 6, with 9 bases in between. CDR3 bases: TGCAGTGCTAGAGACAGCGCGGGTCAGCCCCAGCATTTT. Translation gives CSARDSAGQPQHF.

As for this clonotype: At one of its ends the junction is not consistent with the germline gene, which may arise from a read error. The CDR3 region has the DNA TGTGCCAGCGCAGGGGCTGGGGCCAACGTCCTGAATTTC. Protein product: CASAGAGANVLNF. The J gene is TRBJ2-6, the V gene TRBV6-1, with D possibly being TRBD1 (6 bases). The CDR3 totals 13 residues. CDR1 MNHNS and CDR2 SASEGT come from the germline V gene.

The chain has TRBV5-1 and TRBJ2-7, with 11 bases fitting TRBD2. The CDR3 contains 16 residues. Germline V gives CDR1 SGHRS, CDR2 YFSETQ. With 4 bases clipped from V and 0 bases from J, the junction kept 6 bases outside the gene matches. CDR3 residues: CASSLFTSGSSYEQYF. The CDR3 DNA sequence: TGCGCCAGCAGCCTGTTTACTAGCGGGAGCTCCTACGAGCAGTACTTC.

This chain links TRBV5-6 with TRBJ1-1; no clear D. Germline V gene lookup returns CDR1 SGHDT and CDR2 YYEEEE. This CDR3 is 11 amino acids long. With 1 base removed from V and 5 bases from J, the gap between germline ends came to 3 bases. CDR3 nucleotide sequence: TGTGCCAGCAGCTTGCAGACTGAAGCTTTCTTT. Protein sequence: CASSLQTEAFF. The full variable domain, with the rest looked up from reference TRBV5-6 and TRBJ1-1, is DAGVTQSPTHLIKTRGQQVTLRCSPKSGHDTVSWYQQALGQGPQFIFQYYEEEERQRGNFPDRFSGHQFPNYSSELNVNALLLGDSALYLCASSLQTEAFFGQGTRLTVV.

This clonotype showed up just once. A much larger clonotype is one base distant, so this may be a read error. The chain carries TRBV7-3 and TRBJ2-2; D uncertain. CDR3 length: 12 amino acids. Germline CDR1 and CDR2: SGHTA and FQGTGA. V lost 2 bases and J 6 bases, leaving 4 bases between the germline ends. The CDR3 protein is CASSLSPGELFF. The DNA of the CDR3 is TGTGCCAGCAGCTTATCTCCCGGGGAGCTGTTTTTT.

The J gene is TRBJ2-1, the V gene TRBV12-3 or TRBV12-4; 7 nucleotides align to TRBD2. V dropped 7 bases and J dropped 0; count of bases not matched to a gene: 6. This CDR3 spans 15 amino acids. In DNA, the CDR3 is TGTGCCAGCAACGGGCGGGAGAGCTCCTACAATGAGCAGTTCTTC. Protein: CASNGRESSYNEQFF.

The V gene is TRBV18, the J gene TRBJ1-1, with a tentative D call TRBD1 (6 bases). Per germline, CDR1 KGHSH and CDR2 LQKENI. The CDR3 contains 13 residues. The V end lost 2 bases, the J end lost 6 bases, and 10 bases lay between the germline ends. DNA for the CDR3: TGTGCCAGCTCACCAGGCAGGGGTTCTGAAGCTTTCTTT. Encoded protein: CASSPGRGSEAFF. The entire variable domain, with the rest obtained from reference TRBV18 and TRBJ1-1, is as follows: NAGVMQNPRHLVRRRGQEARLRCSPMKGHSHVYWYRQLPEEGLKFMVYLQKENIIDESGMPKERFSAEFPKEGPSILRIQQVVRGDSAAYFCASSPGRGSEAFFGQGTRLTVV.

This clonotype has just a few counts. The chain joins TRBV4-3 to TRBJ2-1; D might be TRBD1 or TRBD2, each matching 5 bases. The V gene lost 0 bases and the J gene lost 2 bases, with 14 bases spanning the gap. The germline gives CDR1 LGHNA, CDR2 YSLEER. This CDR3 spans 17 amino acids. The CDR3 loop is CASSQDSDGGAYNEQFF. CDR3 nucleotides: TGCGCCAGCAGCCAAGATAGTGATGGGGGAGCCTACAATGAGCAGTTCTTC.